The entry below describes one T cell receptor (beta chain). What it binds is unknown. The V and J ends lost 4 bases and 10 bases respectively, with 18 bases between them. CDR1 is SGHDT and CDR2 is YYEEEE in the germline V gene. The CDR3 length is 15 residues. The primer mix had 60 Vbeta and 13 Jbeta primers. Measured with immunoSEQ multiplex PCR; TCRdb has only the in-frame clones, and not every one. The sample contains about 140,000 clones, approximately 84% of which appear only once. The data derive from a study of cytomegalovirus exposure and HLA in healthy donors. General study findings and limits: Presence/absence analyses supposed approximately even sequencing depth among donors. As was reported, the classifier diagnosed cytomegalovirus status with high specificity and sensitivity. A link between a missense DCLRE1C variant and TCR beta V- and J-gene trimming emerged from a later analysis. Researchers counted roughly 150 TCR beta chains as cytomegalovirus-associated.

The rearrangement links TRBV5-6 to TRBJ1-6; D ambiguous. The sample was PBMCs. The receptor comes from a man between 25 and 39 years old in good health and CMV-seropositive. This chain's CDR3 is CASSPRHGNLSPLHF. CDR3 in DNA: TGTGCCAGCAGCCCTCGACATGGAAATCTCTCACCCCTCCACTTT.